This T cell receptor beta chain was documented in a study of human T cells and chemical hapten exposure. About the research overall: Subjects had 2% DPC placed on 2 cm by 2 cm of upper inner arm skin for sensitization.

This clonotype was seen a few times. TCRdb fed the RACE reads into MiXCR, producing one record per CDR3 protein. The sample lists 80,000 to 100,000 distinct CDR3 sequences; over 6% were seen once. Described time point: patch test 1, 2 weeks after DPC sensitization. Treatment of the sample: therapeutic diphenylcyclopropenone sensitization with weekly scalp DPC. Unfractionated whole blood yielded the extracted total RNA. V lost 3 bases, J lost 1 base, and 9 bases lay in between. Germline V CDR1 and CDR2: KGHSH, LQKENI. The CDR3 runs 15 residues. The sequence derives from a woman under 40 with alopecia areata. Some clones in this sample may be carry-over from other donors' samples. The gene calls are TRBV18 and TRBJ2-2; weak D call: TRBD1 (6 bases). The source material was whole blood, sampled in connection with sensitization to the hapten diphenylcyclopropenone (DPC). This CDR3 is CASSPATGNTGELFF. The DNA of the CDR3 is TGTGCCAGCTCACCCGCGACAGGGAACACCGGGGAGCTGTTTTTT.